This TCR beta chain was captured in a study of cytomegalovirus exposure and HLA in healthy donors. The table came from immunoSEQ multiplex PCR; TCRdb's copy has only in-frame clones and leaves some out. The sample carries 100,000 to 150,000 clones, approximately 94% recorded once. The source of this sequence is a young woman in good health and CMV-seronegative. Sequencing used PBMCs.

The CDR3 DNA reads TGTGCCAGCAGCCCTAACAGGAACTCTGGGGCCAACGTCCTGACTTTC. Encoded protein: CASSPNRNSGANVLTF. The chain recombines TRBV7-9 with TRBJ2-6; D possibly corresponds to TRBD1 (5 bases). Germline CDR1 is SEHNR and CDR2 is FQNEAQ (reference sequence). The CDR3 loop spans 16 amino acids. V was cut by 5 bases and J by 0 bases, with 11 bases left in between.